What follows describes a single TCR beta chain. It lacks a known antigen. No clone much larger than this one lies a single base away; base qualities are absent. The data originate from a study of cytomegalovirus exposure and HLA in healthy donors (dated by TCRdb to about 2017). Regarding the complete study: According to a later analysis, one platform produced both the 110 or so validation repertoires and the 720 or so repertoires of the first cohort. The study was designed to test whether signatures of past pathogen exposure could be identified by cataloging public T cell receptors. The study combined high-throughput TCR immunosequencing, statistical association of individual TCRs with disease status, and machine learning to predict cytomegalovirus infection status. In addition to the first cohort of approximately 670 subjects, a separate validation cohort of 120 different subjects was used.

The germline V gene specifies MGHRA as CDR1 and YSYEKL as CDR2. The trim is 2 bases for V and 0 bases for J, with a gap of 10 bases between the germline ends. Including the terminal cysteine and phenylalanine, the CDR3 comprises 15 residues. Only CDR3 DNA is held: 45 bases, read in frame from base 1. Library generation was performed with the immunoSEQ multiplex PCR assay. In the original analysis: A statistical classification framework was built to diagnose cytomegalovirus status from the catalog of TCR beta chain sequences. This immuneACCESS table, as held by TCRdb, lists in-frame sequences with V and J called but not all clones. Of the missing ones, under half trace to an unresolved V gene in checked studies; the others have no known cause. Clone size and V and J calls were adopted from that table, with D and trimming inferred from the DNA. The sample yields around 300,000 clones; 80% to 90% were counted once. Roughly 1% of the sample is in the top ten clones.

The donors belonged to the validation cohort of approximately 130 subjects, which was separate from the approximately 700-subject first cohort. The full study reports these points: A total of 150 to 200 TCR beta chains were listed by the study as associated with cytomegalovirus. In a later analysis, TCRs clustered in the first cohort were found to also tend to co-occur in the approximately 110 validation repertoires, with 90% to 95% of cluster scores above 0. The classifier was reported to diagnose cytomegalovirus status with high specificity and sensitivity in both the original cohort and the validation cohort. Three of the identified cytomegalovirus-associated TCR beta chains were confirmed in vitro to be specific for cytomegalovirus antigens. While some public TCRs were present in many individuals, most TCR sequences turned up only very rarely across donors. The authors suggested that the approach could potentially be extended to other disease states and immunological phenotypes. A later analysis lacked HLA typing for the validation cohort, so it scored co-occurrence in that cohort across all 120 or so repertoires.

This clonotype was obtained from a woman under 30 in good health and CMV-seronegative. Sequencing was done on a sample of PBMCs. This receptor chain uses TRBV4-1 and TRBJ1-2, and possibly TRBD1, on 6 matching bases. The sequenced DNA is TGCGCCAGCAGCCAAAAGGACAGCTCTAACTATGGCTACACCTTC. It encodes CASSQKDSSNYGYTF.